Presented here are 25 T cell receptor beta chains from one specimen sequenced in a study of shared clonotypes between healthy human individuals (dated by TCRdb to 2020 to 2021). Library generation was performed with the immunoSEQ multiplex PCR assay. The table was pulled from immuneACCESS by TCRdb, which kept in-frame rearrangements only. Such tables lose some clones; where checked, under half of the loss comes from unresolved V genes, and the rest has no known cause. The table for this sample lists more than 900,000 clones; around 82% of them were counted only once. The biggest ten clones account for 0.6% to 0.7% of the sample. Sequencing was carried out using memory CD4+ T cells from PBMCs. The sample's cell subset or site label, decoded: CD45RA-negative fraction. The receptor set was obtained from a man aged 18-30 years in good health. Some clones in this sample may be carry-over from other donors' samples.

The sample holds a few counts of this clone. The chain links TRBV7-2 to TRBJ2-5; 12 bases match TRBD2. The trim removed 1 base at V and 5 bases at J, leaving 8 bases unmatched. The V gene's germline CDR1 is SGHTA and CDR2 FQGNSA. This CDR3 is 17 amino acids long. The CDR3 DNA sequence: TGTGCCAGCAGCTTAGTAGCTAGCGGGAGGGCTTGGGAGACCCAGTACTTC. As protein: CASSLVASGRAWETQYF.

The chain joins TRBV19 to TRBJ2-5, with 7 positions matching TRBD1. This CDR3 has 14 amino acids. V lost 4 bases and J lost 5; bases outside the gene matches: 7. Per germline, CDR1 LNHDA and CDR2 SQIVND (reference sequence). As DNA, the CDR3 is TGTGCCAGTAGTACGAGACAGGGCCGCGAGACCCAGTACTTC. Its protein product is CASSTRQGRETQYF.

The chain couples TRBV7-8 to TRBJ2-5, with 7 bases that match TRBD1. V lost 1 base to trimming and J lost 4 bases; unmatched junction nucleotides: 3. The germline V gene has CDR1 SGHVS and CDR2 FQNEAQ. The CDR3 contains 14 residues. The CDR3 region has the DNA TGTGCCAGCAGCTTAGTGGCAGGGGGAGAGACCCAGTACTTC. Protein sequence: CASSLVAGGETQYF.

This clone appeared a single time. This rearrangement joins TRBV19 to TRBJ2-7; TRBD1 is a possible D gene (6 bases). Germline V lookup: CDR1 LNHDA, CDR2 SQIVND (reference sequence). The CDR3 contains 13 residues. V was cut by 2 bases and J by 7 bases, with 12 bases left in between. CDR3 sequence reads: CASSINRQAEQYF. The CDR3 nucleotides are TGTGCCAGTAGTATAAACCGACAGGCTGAGCAGTACTTC.

The genes are TRBV29-1 and TRBJ2-1; 15 bases are a match to TRBD2. V lost 1 base to trimming and J lost 0 bases; unmatched junction nucleotides: 7. The germline CDR1 and CDR2 sequences are SQVTM and ANQGSEA. CDR3 length: 19 residues. The CDR3 coding sequence is TGCAGCGTTGAAGGGGGGGGACTAGCGGGAGGCTTCTCCTACAATGAGCAGTTCTTC. Protein product: CSVEGGGLAGGFSYNEQFF.

The chain uses TRBV18 and TRBJ2-7; D gene unclear. In germline, CDR1 is KGHSH, CDR2 LQKENI. Trimming removed 2 bases from V and 0 bases from J, with 8 bases in between. The CDR3 sequence is 14 residues long. In nucleotides, the CDR3 is TGTGCCAGCTCACCAGCGACCAGCTCCTACGAGCAGTACTTC. Residues: CASSPATSSYEQYF.

The chain links TRBV20-1 to TRBJ2-3; D possibly uses TRBD1 or TRBD2 (5 bases each). CDR1 and CDR2 from the germline V gene are DFQATT and SNEGSKA (reference sequence). The CDR3 covers 11 residues. Trimming stripped 7 bases from V and 4 bases from J, with 9 bases between. DNA of the CDR3: TGCAGTGTGATGGGGGCAGATACGCAGTATTTT. Protein product: CSVMGADTQYF.

This clone has more than one count but fewer than ten. The chain carries TRBV5-1 and TRBJ2-5; a possible D gene is TRBD2 (6 bases). Trimming stripped 0 bases from V and 4 bases from J, with 16 bases between. This CDR3 has 16 amino acids. Germline values: CDR1 SGHRS, CDR2 YFSETQ. The DNA for the CDR3 is TGCGCCAGCAGCTTGGAAATTTCCGGGAGAGGAGAGACCCAGTACTTC. Protein: CASSLEISGRGETQYF.

V gene TRBV2 combines with J gene TRBJ1-2; TRBD1 agrees at 10 bases. Germline CDR1 SNHLY, CDR2 FYNNEI. The CDR3 consists of 14 residues. V shed 9 bases and J 6 bases; nucleotides not matched to a gene: 10. CDR3 coding DNA: TGTGCCAGTTCCGGGACAGGGGTAAATGATGGCTACACCTTC. Protein product: CASSGTGVNDGYTF. Based on the CDR3 plus reference TRBV2 and TRBJ1-2, the full variable domain is EPEVTQTPSHQVTQMGQEVILRCVPISNHLYFYWYRQILGQKVEFLVSFYNNEISEKSEIFDDQFSVERPDGSNFTLKIRSTKLEDSAMYFCASSGTGVNDGYTFGSGTRLTVV.

The rearrangement uses TRBV25-1 and TRBJ1-3; 10 bases line up with TRBD1. CDR3 length equals 15 residues. Germline CDR1 reads MGHDK; CDR2 reads SYGVNS. With V trimmed by 4 bases and J by 3 bases, 3 bases remained unmatched. The CDR3 loop reads CASSVGTGVGNTIYF. The CDR3 DNA sequence: TGTGCCAGCAGTGTCGGGACAGGGGTTGGAAACACCATATATTTT.

The chain has TRBV19 and TRBJ1-2, with D hard to call. The V and J ends lost 4 bases and 1 base respectively, with 10 bases between them. This CDR3 has 14 residues. Germline CDR1 and CDR2: LNHDA and SQIVND (reference sequence). The CDR3 reads CASSKEDLNYGYTF. The CDR3 nucleotides read TGTGCCAGTAGTAAGGAGGACCTTAACTATGGCTACACCTTC.

This rearrangement joins TRBV4-2 to TRBJ2-4, with D perhaps given as TRBD1 or TRBD2 (6 bases each). The CDR3 runs to 15 residues. From germline, CDR1 is LGHNA and CDR2 YNFKEQ. V dropped 4 bases and J dropped 9 bases, with 19 bases sitting between them. This chain's CDR3 is CASSPESRGVGIQYF. CDR3 DNA: TGTGCCAGCAGCCCCGAGAGTAGGGGGGTGGGCATTCAGTACTTC.

This clone was seen a single time. This chain links TRBV28 with TRBJ1-3; D possibly corresponds to TRBD1 (5 bases). From germline, CDR1 is MDHEN and CDR2 SYDVKM. V gave up 7 bases and J gave up 0 bases, with 19 bases separating them. The CDR3 length is 17 residues. The chain's CDR3 is CASIDSRDGSSGNTIYF. The CDR3 DNA is TGTGCCAGCATAGACTCCCGGGACGGGAGCTCTGGAAACACCATATATTTT.

The rearrangement links TRBV4-1 to TRBJ2-3; TRBD2 matches at 10 bases. Germline CDR1 reads MGHRA; CDR2 reads YSYEKL. J was trimmed by 6 bases and V by 4 bases; bases with no gene match: 7. The CDR3 runs to 15 residues. The CDR3 region has the DNA TGCGCCAGCAGCCTCGTGGGGACTAGCGCTGATACGCAGTATTTT. Translated, it gives CASSLVGTSADTQYF.

V gene TRBV4-1 combines with J gene TRBJ2-5; TRBD2 matches at 13 bases. The CDR3 covers 16 residues. After removal of 2 bases from V and 4 bases from J, the junction contained 4 bases not matched to a gene. CDR1 is MGHRA and CDR2 is YSYEKL in the germline V gene. DNA of the CDR3: TGCGCCAGCAGCCAAACTAGCGGGAGGGCCGGAGAGACCCAGTACTTC. As protein: CASSQTSGRAGETQYF.

The chain recombines TRBV4-1 with TRBJ2-4, with TRBD2 as a possible D gene (6 bases). The CDR3 consists of 16 residues. Trimming pared 1 base from V and 8 bases from J, leaving 18 bases between. Germline CDR1 reads MGHRA; CDR2 reads YSYEKL. CDR3 residues: CASSQVLSSGLDIQYF. The CDR3 DNA follows: TGCGCCAGCAGCCAAGTCTTGTCGAGCGGGTTAGACATTCAGTACTTC.

J is TRBJ2-2 and V is TRBV4-2; 9 bases map to TRBD2. The germline gives CDR1 LGHNA, CDR2 YNFKEQ. The junction had 4 bases not matched to a gene; V was cut back by 1 base and J by 4 bases. The CDR3 is 16 amino acids. The CDR3 sequence is CASSQATSGSTGELFF. The CDR3 DNA is TGTGCCAGCAGCCAAGCAACTAGCGGGTCCACCGGGGAGCTGTTTTTT.

This chain uses TRBV27 with TRBJ1-1; TRBD1 is a possible D gene (5 bases). Looked up from germline, CDR1 is MNHEY and CDR2 is SMNVEV (reference sequence). V lost 4 bases to trimming and J lost 4 bases, with 13 bases between them. This CDR3 has 14 residues. In DNA, the CDR3 is TGTGCCAGCAGTTCCCCCCTTGGGGGCACTGAAGCTTTCTTT. As protein: CASSSPLGGTEAFF.

The gene calls are TRBV28 and TRBJ2-2; 13 bases fit TRBD2. The trim removed 2 bases at V and 1 base at J, leaving 13 bases unmatched. CDR3 size: 21 residues. Per the germline V gene, CDR1 is MDHEN and CDR2 is SYDVKM. The DNA for the CDR3 is TGTGCCAGCAGTTTAGGCTACGGACTAGCGGGAGAACATGGGAACACCGGGGAGCTGTTTTTT. Amino acid sequence: CASSLGYGLAGEHGNTGELFF.

This chain links TRBV28 with TRBJ2-1; 11 bases are a match to TRBD2. V was clipped by 8 bases and J by 3 bases; unmatched bases: 3. The CDR3 spans 14 residues. The germline V gene encodes CDR1 MDHEN and CDR2 SYDVKM. This CDR3 reads CASLTSGSYNEQFF. In nucleotides, the CDR3 is TGTGCCAGCCTTACTAGCGGGAGCTACAATGAGCAGTTCTTC.

The rearrangement links TRBV21-1 to TRBJ2-3; the D call of TRBD2 is as the table states it, not checked on the DNA. TRBV21-1 is recorded as a pseudogene. The CDR3 has 15 amino acids. CDR3 bases: TGTGCCAGCAGCAAGGGAGCAAAAGAGTCCGATACGCAGTATTTT. Amino acid sequence: CASSKGAKESDTQYF.

CDR3 nucleotide sequence: TGTGCCAGCAGCGCGGACAGGGTGGCGACGATGAACACTGAAGCTTTCTTT. Its translation: CASSADRVATMNTEAFF. V and J are TRBV7-2 and TRBJ1-1; 8 bases line up with TRBD1. In germline, CDR1 is SGHTA, CDR2 FQGNSA. The length of the CDR3 is 17 residues. With 5 bases clipped from V and 0 bases from J, the junction kept 11 bases outside the gene matches.

As regards this clone: Distinct nucleotide sequences in the sample also encode this CDR3. J is TRBJ2-1 and V is TRBV9; 9 nucleotides line up with TRBD2. CDR3 length: 16 amino acids. In germline, CDR1 is SGDLS, CDR2 YYNGEE. Trimming took 0 bases from V and 0 from J; bases not matched to a gene: 1. CDR3 coding DNA: TGTGCCAGCAGCGTAGGCGGGAGGGACTCCTACAATGAGCAGTTCTTC. Translated: CASSVGGRDSYNEQFF. The full variable domain, rest sourced from reference TRBV9 and TRBJ2-1, is DSGVTQTPKHLITATGQRVTLRCSPRSGDLSVYWYQQSLDQGLQFLIQYYNGEERAKGNILERFSAQQFPDLHSELNLSSLELGDSALYFCASSVGGRDSYNEQFFGPGTRLTVL.

CDR3 DNA sequence: TGTGCCAGCAGTCCAGAGGGTAGGGGGGGTCGAGCAGATACGCAGTATTTT. Translation gives CASSPEGRGGRADTQYF. J is TRBJ2-3 and V is TRBV27, with TRBD2 as a possible D gene (7 bases). Trimming cost V 5 bases and J 4 bases, with 22 bases left between them. The CDR3 consists of 17 residues. Germline CDR1 MNHEY, CDR2 SMNVEV (reference sequence).

The gene calls are TRBV2 and TRBJ2-4; TRBD1 is a possible D gene (6 bases). Germline V gives CDR1 SNHLY, CDR2 FYNNEI. V lost 10 bases and J 2 bases, leaving 15 bases between the germline ends. This CDR3 region has 14 residues. The CDR3, as DNA: TGTGCCACTACCCCCACAGGGCCCAAAAACATTCAGTACTTC. Translated: CATTPTGPKNIQYF.